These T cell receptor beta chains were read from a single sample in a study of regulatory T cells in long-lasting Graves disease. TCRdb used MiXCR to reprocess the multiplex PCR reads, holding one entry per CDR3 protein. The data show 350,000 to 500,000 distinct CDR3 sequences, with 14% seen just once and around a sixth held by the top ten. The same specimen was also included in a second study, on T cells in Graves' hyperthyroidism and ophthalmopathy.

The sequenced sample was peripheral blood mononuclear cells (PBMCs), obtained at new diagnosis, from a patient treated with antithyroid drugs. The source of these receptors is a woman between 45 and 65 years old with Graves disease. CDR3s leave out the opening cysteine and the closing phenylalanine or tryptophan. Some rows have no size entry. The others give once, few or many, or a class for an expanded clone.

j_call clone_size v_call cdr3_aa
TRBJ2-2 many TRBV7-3 ASSFGGGHGNTGELF
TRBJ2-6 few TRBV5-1 ASGTSSGANVLT
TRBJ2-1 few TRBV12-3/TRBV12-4 ASSRRTSGGSWEQF
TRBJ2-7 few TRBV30 AWDASGSVESGEQY
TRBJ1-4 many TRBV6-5 ASSYSDYRTNEKLF
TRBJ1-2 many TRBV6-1 ASRPTDNYGYT
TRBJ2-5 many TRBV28 ASRTHGLQETQY
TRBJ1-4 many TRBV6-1 ASSRDRGGEKLF
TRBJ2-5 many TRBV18 ASSPGYQETQY
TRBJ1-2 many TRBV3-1 ASSQGSGARGYT
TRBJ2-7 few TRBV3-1 ASSQDLPGTFTSYEQY
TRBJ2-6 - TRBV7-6 ASSLFQGALPSGANVLT
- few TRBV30 AWRLAGGDQKTQY
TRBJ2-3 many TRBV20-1 SADRLAGARDTQY
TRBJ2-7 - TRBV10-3 AISDPTGTGTYEQY
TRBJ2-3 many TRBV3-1 ASSRGAGDIDTQY
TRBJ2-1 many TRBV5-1 ASSLDLAGSNEQF
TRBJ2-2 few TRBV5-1 ASSLNPGSGAGELF
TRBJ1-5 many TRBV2 ASSDGQDGPQH
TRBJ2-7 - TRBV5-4 ASSLGGGRGEQY
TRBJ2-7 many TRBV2 ASSDFTVADEQY
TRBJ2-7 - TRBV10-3 AISESWILREAYEQY
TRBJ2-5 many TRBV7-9 ASTNEETQY
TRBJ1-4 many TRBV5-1 ASSLYPADEKLF
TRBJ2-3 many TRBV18 ASSPRDYRTDTQY
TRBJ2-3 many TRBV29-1 SVDSLAGGDTQY
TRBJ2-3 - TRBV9 ASSVDPTPTDTQY
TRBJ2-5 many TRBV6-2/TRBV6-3 ASRHSGRAGETQY
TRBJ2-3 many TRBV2 ASSELPGFTDTQY
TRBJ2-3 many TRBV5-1 ASSLGTGLSTDTQY
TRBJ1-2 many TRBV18 ASSPSRAGNYGYT